This TCR beta chain is drawn from a study of vaccination and CD4 T cells after COVID-19. Study background: Post-COVID sampling occurred a median approximately 91 days after diagnosis (range 35 to 161). Overlapping spike pools from SARS-CoV-2 and HCoV-NL63, HCoV-OC43 and HCoV-229E served as culture stimuli.

V gave up 4 bases and J gave up 1 base; unmatched junction bases: 5. CDR1 is SGHNT, CDR2 YYREEE, per germline (reference sequence). The CDR3 runs to 16 residues. The study's findings and limits: The great majority, 304 of 307 vaccine-specific clones, proved spike mono-reactive in convalescent patients.

Treatment noted: roughly 11-day PBMC culture with coronavirus spike peptide pools or control peptides (ViraFEST assay). First, ViraFEST expanded antigen-specific T cells with peptide pools, and next it sequenced the TCRs. Researchers used the Oncomine TCR Beta short-read assay to sequence DNA from cultured CD4+ T cells. TCRdb re-analysed the PCR reads in MiXCR, keeping a single row per CDR3 protein. The sample records about 7,300 distinct CDR3 sequences, approximately 61% being singletons. Worth noting for this clonotype: As yet, its antigen is unknown.

The genes are TRBV5-4 and TRBJ1-6; TRBD1 aligns across 7 bases. This receptor was taken from a human donor with COVID-19. The source material was cultured CD4+ T cells from blood, sampled after SARS-CoV-2 vaccination. This chain's CDR3 is CASSQDRVSYNSPLHF. CDR3 DNA sequence: TGTGCCAGCAGCCAAGACAGGGTGTCCTATAATTCACCCCTCCACTTT.